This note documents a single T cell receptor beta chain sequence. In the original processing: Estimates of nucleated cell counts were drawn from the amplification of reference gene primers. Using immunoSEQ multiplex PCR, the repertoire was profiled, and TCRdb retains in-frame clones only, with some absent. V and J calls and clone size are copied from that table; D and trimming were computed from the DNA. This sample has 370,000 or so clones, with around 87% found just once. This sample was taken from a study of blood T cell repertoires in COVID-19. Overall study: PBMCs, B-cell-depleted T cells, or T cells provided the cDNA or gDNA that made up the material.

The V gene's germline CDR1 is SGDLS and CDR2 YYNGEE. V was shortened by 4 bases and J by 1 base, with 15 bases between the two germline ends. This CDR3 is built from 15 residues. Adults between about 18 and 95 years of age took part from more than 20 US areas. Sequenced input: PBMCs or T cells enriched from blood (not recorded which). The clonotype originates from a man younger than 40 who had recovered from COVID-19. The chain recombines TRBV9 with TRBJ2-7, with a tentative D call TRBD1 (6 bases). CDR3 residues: CASSPGQTLSYEQYF. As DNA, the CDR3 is TGTGCCAGCAGCCCCGGACAGACCTTATCCTACGAGCAGTACTTC.